A selection of T cell receptor beta chains follows, all from one sample in a study of blood T cell repertoires in COVID-19. Measured with immunoSEQ multiplex PCR; TCRdb has only the in-frame clones, and not every one. This sample has under 90,000 clones; about 85% occur once, and the top ten carry 3.4%. Sequenced material: peripheral blood. All receptors derive from a woman aged 45-65 years with COVID-19, enrolled during active disease. Each CDR3 is given with its conserved first and last residue. Fields, in order: CDR3 protein, CDR3 DNA, J gene, V gene, clone size, D gene, CDR3 length. The D gene is left open where the match is weak. The size of a clone is reported for some rows only, either as once, few or many, or as a class for expanded clones.

CDR3aa: CASSLVVSGRGAKNIQYF
CDR3nt: TGTGCCAGCAGCTTAGTAGTCAGCGGCCGCGGGGCCAAAAACATTCAGTACTTC
j_gene: TRBJ2-4
v_gene: TRBV13
abundance: .
d_gene: .
len: 18

CDR3aa: CASSGTSGGIDTQYF
CDR3nt: TGTGCCAGCAGTGGGACTAGCGGAGGGATCGATACGCAGTATTTT
j_gene: TRBJ2-3
v_gene: TRBV5-4
abundance: .
d_gene: TRBD2
len: 15

CDR3aa: CASSQLLAGGREQFF
CDR3nt: TGCGCCAGCAGCCAATTACTAGCGGGAGGTCGGGAGCAGTTCTTC
j_gene: TRBJ2-1
v_gene: TRBV4-1
abundance: .
d_gene: TRBD2
len: 15

CDR3aa: CAWTGGSDTGELFF
CDR3nt: TGTGCCTGGACGGGGGGGTCTGACACCGGGGAGCTGTTTTTT
j_gene: TRBJ2-2
v_gene: TRBV30
abundance: .
d_gene: TRBD2
len: 14

CDR3aa: CASSLGTGAYEQYF
CDR3nt: TGTGCCAGCAGCTTAGGGACAGGCGCCTACGAGCAGTACTTC
j_gene: TRBJ2-7
v_gene: TRBV7-9
abundance: .
d_gene: TRBD1
len: 14

CDR3aa: CASSLGTSGDTQYF
CDR3nt: TGTGCCAGCAGCCTAGGGACTAGCGGAGATACGCAGTATTTT
j_gene: TRBJ2-3
v_gene: TRBV7-2
abundance: .
d_gene: TRBD2
len: 14

CDR3aa: CASLARGNEQFF
CDR3nt: TGTGCCAGCCTGGCGAGAGGCAATGAGCAGTTCTTC
j_gene: TRBJ2-1
v_gene: TRBV6-5
abundance: .
d_gene: .
len: 12

CDR3aa: CASSTRTSGFGYNEQFF
CDR3nt: TGCGCCAGCAGCACGAGGACTAGCGGGTTCGGCTACAATGAGCAGTTCTTC
j_gene: TRBJ2-1
v_gene: TRBV5-1
abundance: .
d_gene: TRBD2
len: 17

CDR3aa: CASSHLRGAAQTNTGELFF
CDR3nt: TGCGCCAGCAGCCACCTGAGAGGAGCGGCCCAAACGAACACCGGGGAGCTGTTTTTT
j_gene: TRBJ2-2
v_gene: TRBV4-1
abundance: .
d_gene: .
len: 19

CDR3aa: CAWSAGGLNTEAFF
CDR3nt: TGTGCCTGGAGTGCGGGGGGCCTGAACACTGAAGCTTTCTTT
j_gene: TRBJ1-1
v_gene: TRBV30
abundance: .
d_gene: .
len: 14

CDR3aa: CASSETATNEKLFF
CDR3nt: TGTGCCAGTTCCGAGACAGCAACTAATGAAAAACTGTTTTTT
j_gene: TRBJ1-4
v_gene: TRBV19
abundance: .
d_gene: .
len: 14

CDR3aa: CASSIAQGTYGYTF
CDR3nt: TGTGCCAGTAGTATAGCCCAGGGTACCTATGGCTACACCTTC
j_gene: TRBJ1-2
v_gene: TRBV19
abundance: once
d_gene: .
len: 14

CDR3aa: CATSRELGLSVPYEQYF
CDR3nt: TGTGCCACCAGCAGAGAGCTGGGACTTTCCGTTCCCTACGAGCAGTACTTC
j_gene: TRBJ2-7
v_gene: TRBV15
abundance: .
d_gene: .
len: 17

CDR3aa: CASSAPLAGGETQYF
CDR3nt: TGTGCCAGCAGTGCCCCACTAGCGGGAGGGGAGACCCAGTACTTC
j_gene: TRBJ2-5
v_gene: TRBV28
abundance: few
d_gene: TRBD2
len: 15

CDR3aa: CASSIWQAGREKLFF
CDR3nt: TGTGCCAGTAGTATCTGGCAGGCGGGGCGTGAAAAACTGTTTTTT
j_gene: TRBJ1-4
v_gene: TRBV19
abundance: .
d_gene: .
len: 15

CDR3aa: CASSGTGPNSYEQYF
CDR3nt: TGTGCCAGCAGCGGGACAGGGCCAAACTCCTACGAGCAGTACTTC
j_gene: TRBJ2-7
v_gene: TRBV5-6
abundance: .
d_gene: TRBD1
len: 15

CDR3aa: CASSLGWEGKFDEQFF
CDR3nt: TGTGCCAGCAGCTTAGGATGGGAGGGCAAATTCGATGAGCAGTTCTTC
j_gene: TRBJ2-1
v_gene: TRBV11-3
abundance: .
d_gene: TRBD2
len: 16

CDR3aa: CASSSFPPFQHGSNQPQHF
CDR3nt: TGTGCCAGCAGTTCTTTTCCCCCCTTCCAACACGGGAGCAATCAGCCCCAGCATTTT
j_gene: TRBJ1-5
v_gene: TRBV28
abundance: .
d_gene: .
len: 19

CDR3aa: CASSFSLAHNEQFF
CDR3nt: TGTGCCAGCAGCTTTTCCCTAGCTCACAATGAGCAGTTCTTC
j_gene: TRBJ2-1
v_gene: TRBV7-2
abundance: .
d_gene: .
len: 14

CDR3aa: CASVRLTLPDTQYF
CDR3nt: TGTGCCAGCGTCCGACTCACGTTGCCAGATACGCAGTATTTT
j_gene: TRBJ2-3
v_gene: TRBV7-2
abundance: .
d_gene: .
len: 14

CDR3aa: CASSIRLAGGIGELFF
CDR3nt: TGTGCCAGTAGTATTAGACTAGCGGGAGGGATCGGGGAGCTGTTTTTT
j_gene: TRBJ2-2
v_gene: TRBV19
abundance: .
d_gene: TRBD2
len: 16

CDR3aa: CASSPDGVRDRYNEQFF
CDR3nt: TGTGCCAGCAGCCCGGACGGGGTTAGAGATAGATACAATGAGCAGTTCTTC
j_gene: TRBJ2-1
v_gene: TRBV3-1/TRBV3-2
abundance: .
d_gene: .
len: 17

CDR3aa: CASSVEGNTGELFF
CDR3nt: TGTGCCAGCAGCGTTGAGGGTAACACCGGGGAGCTGTTTTTT
j_gene: TRBJ2-2
v_gene: TRBV9
abundance: .
d_gene: .
len: 14

CDR3aa: CASSLADRGNEQFF
CDR3nt: TGTGCCAGCAGCTTAGCAGACAGGGGTAATGAGCAGTTCTTC
j_gene: TRBJ2-1
v_gene: TRBV7-9
abundance: .
d_gene: TRBD1
len: 14

CDR3aa: CASSGITEQFF
CDR3nt: TGTGCCAGCAGCGGGATAACTGAGCAGTTCTTC
j_gene: TRBJ2-1
v_gene: TRBV6-5
abundance: .
d_gene: .
len: 11

CDR3aa: CASRDSPYGYTF
CDR3nt: TGTGCCAGTAGGGACAGCCCCTATGGCTACACCTTC
j_gene: TRBJ1-2
v_gene: TRBV19
abundance: .
d_gene: .
len: 12

CDR3aa: CASSPRVGLAGGYNEQFF
CDR3nt: TGCGCCAGCAGCCCAAGGGTCGGACTAGCGGGTGGCTACAATGAGCAGTTCTTC
j_gene: TRBJ2-1
v_gene: TRBV5-1
abundance: once
d_gene: TRBD2
len: 18

CDR3aa: CASSPNRFQVTDTQYF
CDR3nt: TGTGCCAGCTCTCCCAATAGGTTCCAGGTCACAGATACGCAGTATTTT
j_gene: TRBJ2-3
v_gene: TRBV18
abundance: .
d_gene: .
len: 16

CDR3aa: CASSQARGTRRYNEQFF
CDR3nt: TGTGCCAGCAGCCAAGCGAGGGGGACTAGAAGGTACAATGAGCAGTTCTTC
j_gene: TRBJ2-1
v_gene: TRBV3-1/TRBV3-2
abundance: .
d_gene: TRBD2
len: 17

CDR3aa: CASGPYNSPLHF
CDR3nt: TGTGCCAGCGGGCCATATAATTCACCCCTCCACTTT
j_gene: TRBJ1-6
v_gene: TRBV2
abundance: .
d_gene: .
len: 12

CDR3aa: CASSSTGFSGNTIYF
CDR3nt: TGTGCCAGCAGCTCGACAGGTTTCTCTGGAAACACCATATATTTT
j_gene: TRBJ1-3
v_gene: TRBV3-1/TRBV3-2
abundance: .
d_gene: .
len: 15

CDR3aa: CASSLQGAQNIQYF
CDR3nt: TGTGCCAGCAGCCTTCAGGGGGCCCAAAACATTCAGTACTTC
j_gene: TRBJ2-4
v_gene: TRBV3-1/TRBV3-2
abundance: .
d_gene: TRBD1
len: 14

CDR3aa: CSAAGTPEAFF
CDR3nt: TGCAGCGCCGCGGGAACCCCTGAAGCTTTCTTT
j_gene: TRBJ1-1
v_gene: TRBV20-1
abundance: .
d_gene: .
len: 11

CDR3aa: CASSLGGPGTDTQYF
CDR3nt: TGTGCCAGCAGCTTAGGTGGGCCCGGCACAGATACGCAGTATTTT
j_gene: TRBJ2-3
v_gene: TRBV11-1
abundance: .
d_gene: .
len: 15

CDR3aa: CASSYSRGSLGSPLHF
CDR3nt: TGTGCCAGCAGTTACTCTCGCGGGTCTCTAGGATCACCCCTCCACTTT
j_gene: TRBJ1-6
v_gene: TRBV6-2/TRBV6-3
abundance: .
d_gene: .
len: 16

CDR3aa: CASRPYATGGDTEAFF
CDR3nt: TGTGCCAGCAGGCCTTACGCGACAGGGGGCGATACTGAAGCTTTCTTT
j_gene: TRBJ1-1
v_gene: TRBV28
abundance: .
d_gene: TRBD1
len: 16

CDR3aa: CASSIGAGANVLTF
CDR3nt: TGTGCCAGTAGTATAGGAGCTGGGGCCAACGTCCTGACTTTC
j_gene: TRBJ2-6
v_gene: TRBV19
abundance: .
d_gene: .
len: 14

CDR3aa: CASSPSGGGTDEQFF
CDR3nt: TGTGCCAGCAGCCCTAGCGGGGGGGGTACAGATGAGCAGTTCTTC
j_gene: TRBJ2-1
v_gene: TRBV7-3
abundance: .
d_gene: TRBD2
len: 15

CDR3aa: CASSLGGTAASPLHF
CDR3nt: TGTGCCAGCAGTTTAGGTGGAACAGCCGCATCACCCCTCCACTTT
j_gene: TRBJ1-6
v_gene: TRBV28
abundance: .
d_gene: .
len: 15

CDR3aa: CASSPLRREKLFF
CDR3nt: TGTGCCAGCAGCCCTCTCAGGAGGGAAAAACTGTTTTTT
j_gene: TRBJ1-4
v_gene: TRBV2
abundance: .
d_gene: .
len: 13

CDR3aa: CASSPGLAGAPYEQYF
CDR3nt: TGTGCCAGCAGCCCGGGACTAGCGGGAGCTCCCTACGAGCAGTACTTC
j_gene: TRBJ2-7
v_gene: TRBV5-4
abundance: few
d_gene: TRBD2
len: 16

CDR3aa: CASSLQVFDEQFF
CDR3nt: TGTGCCAGCAGCTTACAGGTATTCGATGAGCAGTTCTTC
j_gene: TRBJ2-1
v_gene: TRBV5-5
abundance: .
d_gene: .
len: 13

CDR3aa: CASSYEHYGYTF
CDR3nt: TGTGCCAGCAGTTACGAGCACTATGGCTACACCTTC
j_gene: TRBJ1-2
v_gene: TRBV6-5
abundance: .
d_gene: .
len: 12

CDR3aa: CASKQTGPGELFF
CDR3nt: TGTGCCAGCAAACAGACAGGGCCCGGGGAGCTGTTTTTT
j_gene: TRBJ2-2
v_gene: TRBV2
abundance: .
d_gene: TRBD1
len: 13

CDR3aa: CASRGTGTLRSGGYTF
CDR3nt: TGCGCCAGCAGGGGGACAGGAACCCTCCGATCGGGGGGCTACACCTTC
j_gene: TRBJ1-2
v_gene: TRBV10-2
abundance: few
d_gene: TRBD1
len: 16

CDR3aa: CASSLRGRLRLDEQYF
CDR3nt: TGTGCCAGCAGCTTGAGGGGCCGTCTGAGGCTCGACGAGCAGTACTTC
j_gene: TRBJ2-7
v_gene: TRBV5-6
abundance: .
d_gene: .
len: 16

CDR3aa: CASNTAGTHNSPLHF
CDR3nt: TGTGCCAGCAATACTGCGGGCACCCATAATTCACCCCTCCACTTT
j_gene: TRBJ1-6
v_gene: TRBV28
abundance: .
d_gene: .
len: 15

CDR3aa: CASSLRGAGNEQFF
CDR3nt: TGTGCCAGCAGTTTGCGGGGGGCTGGGAATGAGCAGTTCTTC
j_gene: TRBJ2-1
v_gene: TRBV5-4
abundance: .
d_gene: TRBD2
len: 14

CDR3aa: CASSPLIRSGNTIYF
CDR3nt: TGTGCCAGCAGCCCACTGATCCGCTCTGGAAACACCATATATTTT
j_gene: TRBJ1-3
v_gene: TRBV7-2
abundance: once
d_gene: .
len: 15

CDR3aa: CASSGTGGLLDTQYF
CDR3nt: TGTGCCAGCTCCGGGACAGGGGGATTATTAGATACGCAGTATTTT
j_gene: TRBJ2-3
v_gene: TRBV5-6
abundance: .
d_gene: TRBD1
len: 15

CDR3aa: CANGLKNGAGGVSGELFF
CDR3nt: TGTGCCAACGGACTTAAAAACGGGGCAGGGGGCGTCTCCGGGGAGCTGTTTTTT
j_gene: TRBJ2-2
v_gene: TRBV7-9
abundance: .
d_gene: TRBD1
len: 18

CDR3aa: CASSQLGQGNTEAFF
CDR3nt: TGTGCCAGCAGCCAACTAGGACAGGGGAACACTGAAGCTTTCTTT
j_gene: TRBJ1-1
v_gene: TRBV4-2
abundance: .
d_gene: TRBD1
len: 15

CDR3aa: CASGRGGNTGELFF
CDR3nt: TGTGCCAGCGGCCGGGGGGGGAACACCGGGGAGCTGTTTTTT
j_gene: TRBJ2-2
v_gene: TRBV6-5
abundance: once
d_gene: TRBD2
len: 14